A selection of T cell receptor beta chains follows, all from one sample in a study of control samples from healthy donors and cancer patients. Only in-frame clones appear in the TCRdb table, and some are missing; sequencing was by immunoSEQ multiplex PCR. This sample has over 85,000 clones, with 90% to 95% found just once. Sequenced sample: blood. Receptors were obtained from a young woman in good health. Both conserved end residues are part of each CDR3. D genes are given only for firm matches. Expanded clones are given a class, and other clones once, few, many or no size at all.

cdr3_nt cdr3_aa j_call clone_size d_call v_call
TGTGCCACCAGTGATTTGATAGGGAAAGAAGAAAAACTGTTTTTT CATSDLIGKEEKLFF TRBJ1-4 once - TRBV24-1
TGTGCCACCAGCAGAGACGACAGGACAGATACGCAGTATTTT CATSRDDRTDTQYF TRBJ2-3 - - TRBV15
TGTGCCAGTAGTATAGAGATGGCAGTCTACAATGAGCAGTTCTTC CASSIEMAVYNEQFF TRBJ2-1 - - TRBV19
TGCGCCAGCAGCCACGGTCAGGGGGCAATGACCGGGGAGCTGTTTTTT CASSHGQGAMTGELFF TRBJ2-2 - TRBD1 TRBV4-1
TGTGCCAGCAGCAAAGTAAGGGAGTCCGGAAACACCATATATTTT CASSKVRESGNTIYF TRBJ1-3 - - TRBV21-1
TGTGCCAGCAGCTTAGTGCCCAGCTCCTATAATTCACCCCTCCACTTT CASSLVPSSYNSPLHF TRBJ1-6 - - TRBV7-6
TGTGCCACCAGCAGAGAAGGCAGTGGGAACACTGAAGCTTTCTTT CATSREGSGNTEAFF TRBJ1-1 - - TRBV15
TGTGCCACCAGTGACCGGACAGGGAGTAACTATGGCTACACCTTC CATSDRTGSNYGYTF TRBJ1-2 - TRBD1 TRBV24-1
TGCAGCGGAACAGGGGGAGGCACTGAAGCTTTCTTT CSGTGGGTEAFF TRBJ1-1 once TRBD1 TRBV29-1
TGCGCCAGCAGTTACACAGGGAAAAGTACTGGGGCCAACGTCCTGACTTTC CASSYTGKSTGANVLTF TRBJ2-6 - - TRBV10-2
TGTGCCAGCAGCGCTAAGTCAAACACTGAAGCTTTCTTT CASSAKSNTEAFF TRBJ1-1 - - TRBV27
TGTGCCAGCTCAGTAGGCAATCAGCCCCAGCATTTT CASSVGNQPQHF TRBJ1-5 - - TRBV6-5
TGTGCCAGCAGTTTTCGTACAAACAAGGGCTACACCTTC CASSFRTNKGYTF TRBJ1-2 - - TRBV12-3/TRBV12-4
TGTGCCAGCAGTGCCTCCCCCGGGACAGGGGAAGAAAAACTGTTTTTT CASSASPGTGEEKLFF TRBJ1-4 once TRBD1 TRBV25-1
TGTGCCACCAGTTTGGAGGGAAGGGACGAGCAGTACTTC CATSLEGRDEQYF TRBJ2-7 - - TRBV24-1
TGTGCCAGCAGCTCCCTAGCGGTCTCCTACGAGCAGTACTTC CASSSLAVSYEQYF TRBJ2-7 once TRBD2 TRBV13
TGTGCTAGCAGCTCGACCGGGACAGGAAAAGAGACCCAGTACTTC CASSSTGTGKETQYF TRBJ2-5 - TRBD1 TRBV7-7
TGTGCCACCAGCCCAGGCGAGGAGGGGAATGAGCAGTTCTTC CATSPGEEGNEQFF TRBJ2-1 - - TRBV15
TGTGCCAGCAGTGAGTACCCGGGACGGAAGAGCACAGATACGCAGTATTTT CASSEYPGRKSTDTQYF TRBJ2-3 - - TRBV6-4
TGTGCCAGCAGAAGGGCCGGGGGGGACACTGAAGCTTTCTTT CASRRAGGDTEAFF TRBJ1-1 - - TRBV25-1
TGTGCCAGTAGCCTTCACCTAGCGGGGGGAATCGTTGAGCAGTTCTTC CASSLHLAGGIVEQFF TRBJ2-1 - TRBD2 TRBV19
TGTGCCAGCAGCGTAGATGTCCCCCCCCCGTTCTCTGGAAACACCATATATTTT CASSVDVPPPFSGNTIYF TRBJ1-3 - - TRBV9
TGTGCCAGCAGCTTAAGACACAAAGACACTGAAGCTTTCTTT CASSLRHKDTEAFF TRBJ1-1 - - TRBV7-6
TGTGCCATCGCAGTCAGGGGGCGAACTGAAGCTTTCTTT CAIAVRGRTEAFF TRBJ1-1 - TRBD1 TRBV2
TGTGCCAGCAGTTCCATGACAGGGCCGCAAAATGGCTACACCTTC CASSSMTGPQNGYTF TRBJ1-2 once TRBD1 TRBV27
TGCGCCAGCAGCCAACAGCTCTCTGGAAACACCATATATTTT CASSQQLSGNTIYF TRBJ1-3 - - TRBV5-1
TGTGCCAGCAGCCGTTTTAGCGGGGGTTCAAATACGCAGTATTTT CASSRFSGGSNTQYF TRBJ2-3 - TRBD2 TRBV7-9